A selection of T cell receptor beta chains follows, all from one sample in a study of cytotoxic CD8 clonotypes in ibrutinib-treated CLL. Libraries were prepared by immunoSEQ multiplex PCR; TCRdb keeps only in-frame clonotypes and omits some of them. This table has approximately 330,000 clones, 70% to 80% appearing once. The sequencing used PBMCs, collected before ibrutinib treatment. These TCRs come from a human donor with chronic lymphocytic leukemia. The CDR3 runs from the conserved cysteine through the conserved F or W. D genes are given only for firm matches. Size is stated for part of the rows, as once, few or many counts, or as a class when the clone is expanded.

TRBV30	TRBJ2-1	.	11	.	TGTGCCTGGAGTGCTGTGGGTAGGCAGTTCTTC	CAWSAVGRQFF
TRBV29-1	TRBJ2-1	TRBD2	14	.	TGCAGCGTCGAGGGACTAGGGGGTTTGTTGGAGCAGTTCTTC	CSVEGLGGLLEQFF
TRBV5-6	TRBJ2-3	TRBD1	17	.	TGTGCCAGCAGCTTGTTATACCGGGACAGGGGCACAGATACGCAGTATTTT	CASSLLYRDRGTDTQYF
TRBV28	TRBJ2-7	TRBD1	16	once	TGTGCCAGCAGCCCCAGGGGGCGCATAAACCTATACGAGCAGTACTTC	CASSPRGRINLYEQYF
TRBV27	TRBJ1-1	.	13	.	TGTGCCACCGGGGCAGGGAGACGCACTGAAGCTTTCTTT	CATGAGRRTEAFF
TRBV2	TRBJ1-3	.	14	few	TGTGCCAGCAGTGTAACAGAATCTGGAAACACCATATATTTT	CASSVTESGNTIYF
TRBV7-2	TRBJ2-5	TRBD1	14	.	TGTGCCAGCAGCCTAGGGACAGCCAGGGAGACCCAGTACTTC	CASSLGTARETQYF
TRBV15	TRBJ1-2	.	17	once	TGTGCCACCAGCAGAGATCTGGAAGGGGGAGCTAACTATGGCTACACCTTC	CATSRDLEGGANYGYTF
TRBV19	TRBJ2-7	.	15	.	TGTGCCAGTAGTATCGGTCTGGGACTCTCCTACGAGCAGTACTTC	CASSIGLGLSYEQYF
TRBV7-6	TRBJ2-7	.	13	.	TGTGCCAGCAGCCCCCAGAGCTCCTACGAGCAGTACTTC	CASSPQSSYEQYF
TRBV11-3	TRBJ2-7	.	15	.	TGTGCCAGCAGCCCACAGGGTCTCTTATCCTACGAGCAGTACTTC	CASSPQGLLSYEQYF
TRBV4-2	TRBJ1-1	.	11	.	TGTGCCAGCAGTGAAGGCGGGGAAGCTTTCTTT	CASSEGGEAFF
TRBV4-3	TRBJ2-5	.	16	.	TGCGCCAGCAGCCAACAGGACAGTCTCACTCCATGGACCCAGTACTTC	CASSQQDSLTPWTQYF
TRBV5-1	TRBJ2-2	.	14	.	TGCGCCAGCAGCTCCCCCGGAGGGACCGGGGAGCTGTTTTTT	CASSSPGGTGELFF
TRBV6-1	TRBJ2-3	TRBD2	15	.	TGTGCCAGCATCCCCTCGGGGGGTAGCCCAGATACGCAGTATTTT	CASIPSGGSPDTQYF
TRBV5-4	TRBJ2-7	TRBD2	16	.	TGTGCCAGCAGCCCCGGACTAGCGGGAGGCGGGTACGAGCAGTACTTC	CASSPGLAGGGYEQYF
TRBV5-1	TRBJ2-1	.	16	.	TGCGCCAGCAGCAAGACAGGGGAGGGTGTGTACAATGAGCAGTTCTTC	CASSKTGEGVYNEQFF
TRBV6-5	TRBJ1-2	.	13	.	TGTGCCAGCAGTCCGACCCCAGGGTGGGGCTACACCTTC	CASSPTPGWGYTF
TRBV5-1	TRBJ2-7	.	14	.	TGCGCCAGCAGCACCTTACAGGGCTCCCACGAGCAGTACTTC	CASSTLQGSHEQYF
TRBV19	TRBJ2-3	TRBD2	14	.	TGTGCCAGTAGTAAGGGACTAGCTGAGAATACGCAGTATTTT	CASSKGLAENTQYF
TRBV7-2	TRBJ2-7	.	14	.	TGTGCCAGCAGCCGACGACGGACCACCTACGAGCAGTACTTC	CASSRRRTTYEQYF
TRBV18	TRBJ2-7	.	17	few	TGTGCCAGCTCCCCAGGGACGGCGGCTGGCGGCTCCTACGAGCAGTACTTC	CASSPGTAAGGSYEQYF
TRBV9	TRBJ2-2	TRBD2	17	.	TGTGCCAGCAGCGAGGGGGGAGCGGGAGCGTTAACCGGGGAGCTGTTTTTT	CASSEGGAGALTGELFF
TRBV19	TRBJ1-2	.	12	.	TGTGCCAGTAGTATGGAGGTAAACGGCTACACCTTC	CASSMEVNGYTF
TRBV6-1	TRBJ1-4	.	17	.	TGTGCCAGCAGTGAAGCTGATGTGGGGGGTGCTAATGAAAAACTGTTTTTT	CASSEADVGGANEKLFF
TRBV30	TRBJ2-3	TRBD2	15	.	TGTGCCTGGAGCCCTAGCGGGACGGCCGCAGATACGCAGTATTTT	CAWSPSGTAADTQYF
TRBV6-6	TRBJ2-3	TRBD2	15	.	TGTGCCAGCAGTTCCCTCAGCGGGAGTGCAGATACGCAGTATTTT	CASSSLSGSADTQYF
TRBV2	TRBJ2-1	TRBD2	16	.	TGTGCCAGCAGTGCGGTGTCTAGCGGGAGTCAGAATGAGCAGTTCTTC	CASSAVSSGSQNEQFF
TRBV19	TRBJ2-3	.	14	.	TGTGCCAGTAGTAGCCAGTTTCCCCCTTATACGCAGTATTTT	CASSSQFPPYTQYF
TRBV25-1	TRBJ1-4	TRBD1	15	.	TGTGCCAGCAGTGAACCAGGGGGCGCGGGAGAAAAACTGTTTTTT	CASSEPGGAGEKLFF
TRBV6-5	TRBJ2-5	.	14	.	TGTGCCAGCAGCGATCGAACAGTTCCAGAGACCCAGTACTTC	CASSDRTVPETQYF
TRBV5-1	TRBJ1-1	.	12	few	TGCGCCAGCAGCTTCGGAAACACTGAAGCTTTCTTT	CASSFGNTEAFF
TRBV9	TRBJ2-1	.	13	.	TGTGCCAGCAGCGTACAGGTTTCCAATGAGCAGTTCTTC	CASSVQVSNEQFF
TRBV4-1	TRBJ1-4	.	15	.	TGCGCCAGCAGCTACCCAGGTGCAACTAATGAAAAACTGTTTTTT	CASSYPGATNEKLFF
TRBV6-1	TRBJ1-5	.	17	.	TGTGCCAGCAGTGAAGTGTGGCAGCGAAGAGCAAATCAGCCCCAGCATTTT	CASSEVWQRRANQPQHF
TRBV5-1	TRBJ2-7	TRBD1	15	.	TGCGCCAGCAGCTTGGAAGGACAGGGGACCTACGAGCAGTACTTC	CASSLEGQGTYEQYF
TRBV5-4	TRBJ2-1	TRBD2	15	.	TGTGCCAGCAGCTCGGGCGGGAGGGATTACAATGAGCAGTTCTTC	CASSSGGRDYNEQFF
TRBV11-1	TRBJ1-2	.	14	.	TGTGCCAGCAGCTTTACGGGCGAGTCCTATGGCTACACCTTC	CASSFTGESYGYTF
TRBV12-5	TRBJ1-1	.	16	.	TGTGCTAGTGGTTTGGTGCTAACCGGTGACGGCACTGAAGCTTTCTTT	CASGLVLTGDGTEAFF
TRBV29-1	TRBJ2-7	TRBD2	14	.	TGCAGCGCCCGGACTAGCGGGAATTCCTACGAGCAGTACTTC	CSARTSGNSYEQYF
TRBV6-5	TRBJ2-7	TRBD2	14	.	TGTGCCAGCAGTTCGGGACTAGCAGGGCGCGAGCAGTACTTC	CASSSGLAGREQYF
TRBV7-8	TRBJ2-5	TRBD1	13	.	TGTGCCAGCAAGGAAGGGGGCGCAGAGACCCAGTACTTC	CASKEGGAETQYF
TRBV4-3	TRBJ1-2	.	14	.	TGCGCCAGCAGCCGTGGAGGGAATAACTATGGCTACACCTTC	CASSRGGNNYGYTF
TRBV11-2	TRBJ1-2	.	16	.	TGTGCCAGCAGCCTAGAAGGACACTCGAGTGTTTCTGGCTACACCTTC	CASSLEGHSSVSGYTF
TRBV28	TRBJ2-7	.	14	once	TGTGCCAGCACCTCGGGACCTCCCGCCTACGAGCAGTACTTC	CASTSGPPAYEQYF
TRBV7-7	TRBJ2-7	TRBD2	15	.	TGTGCTAGCAGCCGAGGGACTAGCGGGAGTTACGAGCAGTACTTC	CASSRGTSGSYEQYF
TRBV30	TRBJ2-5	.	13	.	TGTGCCTGGAGCCTGGGGTCCCAAGAGACCCAGTACTTC	CAWSLGSQETQYF
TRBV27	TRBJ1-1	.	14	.	TGTGCCAGCAGTTTAAAGGGGGGAAGGGGTGAAGCTTTCTTT	CASSLKGGRGEAFF
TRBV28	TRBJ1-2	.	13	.	TGTGCCAGCAGTTTCCCTGGGGACTATGGCTACACCTTC	CASSFPGDYGYTF
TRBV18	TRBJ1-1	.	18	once	TGTGCCAGCTCACCGCGGGGTTCTTGGGGGGAAATGAACACTGAAGCTTTCTTT	CASSPRGSWGEMNTEAFF
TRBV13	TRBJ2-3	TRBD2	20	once	TGTGCCAGCAGCACCCGTGGAGCGGGGGACCACCTAATCCAAAAAGATACGCAGTATTTT	CASSTRGAGDHLIQKDTQYF
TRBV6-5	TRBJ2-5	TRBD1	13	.	TGTGCCAGCAGTTTCAGGGGGCCGGAGACCCAGTACTTC	CASSFRGPETQYF
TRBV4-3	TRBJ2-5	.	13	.	TGCGCCAGCAGCCGAGTGGGAGGAGAGACCCAGTACTTC	CASSRVGGETQYF
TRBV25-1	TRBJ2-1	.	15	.	TGTGCCAGCACCGATGGAGGGACGTACTACAATGAGCAGTTCTTC	CASTDGGTYYNEQFF
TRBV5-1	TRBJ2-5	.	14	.	TGCGCCAGCAGCGCGACCCAGATCCAAGAGACCCAGTACTTC	CASSATQIQETQYF
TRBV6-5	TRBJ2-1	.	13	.	TGTGCCAGCAGCGGCGGAATGGGGAATGAGCAGTTCTTC	CASSGGMGNEQFF
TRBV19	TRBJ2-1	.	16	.	TGTGCCAGTAGTATGGTGCAGGGCCCGATCTACAATGAGCAGTTCTTC	CASSMVQGPIYNEQFF
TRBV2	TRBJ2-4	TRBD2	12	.	TGTGCCAGCAAAGCGGGAGTGAACATTCAGTACTTC	CASKAGVNIQYF
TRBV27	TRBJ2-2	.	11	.	TGTGCCAGCAGGCACACCGGGGAGCTGTTTTTT	CASRHTGELFF
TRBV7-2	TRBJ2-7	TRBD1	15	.	TGTGCCAGCAGCTTTAGACAGGGGGAGTCCTACGAGCAGTACTTC	CASSFRQGESYEQYF